This TCR beta chain was sequenced in a study of T cell responses to AZD1222 COVID-19 vaccine. Study-wide results and caveats: Repertoire collection took place solely once the T cell response had peaked. There were vaccine-associated CD4 TCRs across spike, dominant at 160-218 and 743-854. Only a handful of AZD1222 recipients, more than five in all, had baseline seropositivity.

Method: immunoSEQ multiplex PCR; TCRdb's copy keeps in-frame clones and lacks some. The repertoire holds about 72,000 clones, 89% seen once, with over 25% in the top ten. On this clone: What it recognizes is unknown.

The specimen was peripheral blood, collected 28 days after the second AZD1222 dose. The receptor's source is an adult who received the AZD1222 COVID-19 vaccine.

The CDR3 sequence: CASSYRDRGQDGELFF. CDR3 bases: TGTGCCAGCAGCTACCGGGACAGGGGGCAGGACGGGGAGCTGTTTTTT. The rearrangement joins TRBV6-6 to TRBJ2-2, with 12 bases identical to TRBD1. Germline CDR1 is MNHNY and CDR2 is SVGAGI (reference sequence). The CDR3 is 16 amino acids. V trimming: 6 bases; J trimming: 7 bases; junction bases outside the gene matches: 9.